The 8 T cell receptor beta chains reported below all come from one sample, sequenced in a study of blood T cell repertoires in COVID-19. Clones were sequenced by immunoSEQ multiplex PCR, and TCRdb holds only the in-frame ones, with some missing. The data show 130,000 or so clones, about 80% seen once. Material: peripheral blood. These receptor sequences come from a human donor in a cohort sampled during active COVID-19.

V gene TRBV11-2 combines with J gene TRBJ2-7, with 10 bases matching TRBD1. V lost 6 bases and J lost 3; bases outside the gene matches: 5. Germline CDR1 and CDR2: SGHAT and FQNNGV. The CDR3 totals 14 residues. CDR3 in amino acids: CASSSGTGDYEQYF. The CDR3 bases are TGTGCCAGCAGTTCGGGGACAGGGGACTACGAGCAGTACTTC.

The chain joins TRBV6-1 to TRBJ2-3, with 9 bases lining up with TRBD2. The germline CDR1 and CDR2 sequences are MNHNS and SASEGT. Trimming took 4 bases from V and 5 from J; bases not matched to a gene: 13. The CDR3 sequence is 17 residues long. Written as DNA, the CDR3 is TGTGCCAGCAGTGGGGGTCTCTGGGGGACTAGCCAAGATACGCAGTATTTT. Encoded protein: CASSGGLWGTSQDTQYF.

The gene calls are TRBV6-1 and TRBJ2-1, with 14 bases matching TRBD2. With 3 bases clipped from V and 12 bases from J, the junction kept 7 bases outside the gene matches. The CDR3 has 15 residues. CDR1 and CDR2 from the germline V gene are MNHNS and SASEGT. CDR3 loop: CASSEGTSGRALQFF. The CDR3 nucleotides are TGTGCCAGCAGTGAGGGGACTAGCGGGAGAGCCTTGCAGTTCTTC.

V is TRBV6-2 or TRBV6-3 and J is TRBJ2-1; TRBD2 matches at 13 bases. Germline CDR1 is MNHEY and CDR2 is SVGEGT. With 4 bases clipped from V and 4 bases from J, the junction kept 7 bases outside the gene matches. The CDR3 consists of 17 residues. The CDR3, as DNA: TGTGCCAGCAGTTCTACAACTAGCGGGAGGGCTTACAATGAGCAGTTCTTC. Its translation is CASSSTTSGRAYNEQFF.

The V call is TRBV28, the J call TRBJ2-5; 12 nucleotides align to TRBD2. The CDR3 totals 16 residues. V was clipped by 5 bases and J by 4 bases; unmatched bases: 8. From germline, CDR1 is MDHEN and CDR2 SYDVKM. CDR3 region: CASSLGLAGHLETQYF. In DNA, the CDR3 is TGTGCCAGCAGTCTTGGACTAGCGGGACACTTAGAGACCCAGTACTTC. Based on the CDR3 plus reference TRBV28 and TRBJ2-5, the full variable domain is DVKVTQSSRYLVKRTGEKVFLECVQDMDHENMFWYRQDPGLGLRLIYFSYDVKMKEKGDIPEGYSVSREKKERFSLILESASTNQTSMYLCASSLGLAGHLETQYFGPGTRLLVL.

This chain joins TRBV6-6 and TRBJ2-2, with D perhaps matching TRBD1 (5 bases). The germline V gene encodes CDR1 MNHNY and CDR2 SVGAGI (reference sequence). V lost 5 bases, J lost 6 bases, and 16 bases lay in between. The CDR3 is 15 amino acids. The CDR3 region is CASSAGRALSGELFF. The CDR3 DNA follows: TGTGCCAGCAGTGCCGGCAGGGCATTATCCGGGGAGCTGTTTTTT.

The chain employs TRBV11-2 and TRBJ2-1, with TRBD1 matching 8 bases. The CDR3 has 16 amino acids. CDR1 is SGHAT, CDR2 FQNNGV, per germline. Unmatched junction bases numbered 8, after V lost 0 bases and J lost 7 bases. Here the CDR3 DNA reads TGTGCCAGCAGCTTAGATAGGGCAGGGGGCTTGAATGAGCAGTTCTTC. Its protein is CASSLDRAGGLNEQFF. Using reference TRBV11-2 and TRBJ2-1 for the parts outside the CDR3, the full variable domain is EAGVAQSPRYKIIEKRQSVAFWCNPISGHATLYWYQQILGQGPKLLIQFQNNGVVDDSQLPKDRFSAERLKGVDSTLKIQPAKLEDSAVYLCASSLDRAGGLNEQFFGPGTRLTVL.

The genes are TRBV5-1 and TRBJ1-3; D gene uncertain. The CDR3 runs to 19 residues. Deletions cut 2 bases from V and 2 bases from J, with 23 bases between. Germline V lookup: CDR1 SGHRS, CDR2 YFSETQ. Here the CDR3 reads CASSFDAFLQSAAGNTIYF. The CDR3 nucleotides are TGCGCCAGCAGCTTCGACGCGTTCCTTCAGAGCGCTGCTGGAAACACCATATATTTT.